This T cell receptor beta chain was profiled in a study of shared clonotypes between healthy human individuals. About the study: The cohort had two women and a few men, ages 18 to 49. Study-level points and caveats: Sequencing of the sorted subsets was shown by rarefaction to be incomplete despite large depth.

With respect to this clone: Its antigen is currently unknown.

CD8 cells regarded as naive lacked CD45RO, were positively chosen for CCR7, and omitted terminally differentiated effector memory CD45RA+ cells. Recent vaccinations or acute infections were absent in the healthy HIV-negative adult donors. The DNA input per sorted-subset replicate PCR was roughly 180 ng, corresponding to around 28,000 T cell genomes. Measured with immunoSEQ multiplex PCR; TCRdb has only the in-frame clones, and not every one. The repertoire holds approximately 2,000,000 clones, with just over 90% as singletons. Trimming took 0 bases from V and 5 from J, leaving 15 bases between them. Germline V gene lookup returns CDR1 SGDLS and CDR2 YYNGEE. The CDR3 has 15 amino acids.

The receptor was isolated from a man aged 18 to 30 in good health. Some clones in this sample may be carry-over from other donors' samples. Material: naive CD8+ T cells from PBMCs. The rearrangement joins TRBV9 to TRBJ2-7; D is possibly TRBD1 (7 bases). The CDR3 protein is CASSVAGDSVDEQYF. In nucleotides, the CDR3 is TGTGCCAGCAGCGTAGCGGGGGACAGCGTAGACGAGCAGTACTTC.